Only one count was recorded for the clone carrying this T cell receptor (beta chain). The treatment denotes: preoperative locoregional IRX-2 cytokine immunotherapy. Samples came from a phase Ib trial of preoperative locoregional IRX-2 cytokine immunotherapy. The data derive from a study of preoperative IRX-2 immunotherapy in early breast cancer. The CDR3 covers 13 residues. With 3 bases removed from V and 0 bases from J, the gap between germline ends came to 2 bases. From germline, CDR1 is KGHSH and CDR2 LQKENI. Profiling relied on immunoSEQ multiplex PCR, and the TCRdb table lists in-frame clones only, not all of them. The data contain about 23,000 clones, 90% to 95% of them singletons.

The sequencing here drew on tumor tissue, taken after IRX-2 immunotherapy. The chain joins TRBV18 to TRBJ1-4, with D unclear. This receptor was obtained from a human donor with breast cancer. This CDR3 is CASSPATNEKLFF. The CDR3 DNA follows: TGTGCCAGCTCACCCGCAACTAATGAAAAACTGTTTTTT.